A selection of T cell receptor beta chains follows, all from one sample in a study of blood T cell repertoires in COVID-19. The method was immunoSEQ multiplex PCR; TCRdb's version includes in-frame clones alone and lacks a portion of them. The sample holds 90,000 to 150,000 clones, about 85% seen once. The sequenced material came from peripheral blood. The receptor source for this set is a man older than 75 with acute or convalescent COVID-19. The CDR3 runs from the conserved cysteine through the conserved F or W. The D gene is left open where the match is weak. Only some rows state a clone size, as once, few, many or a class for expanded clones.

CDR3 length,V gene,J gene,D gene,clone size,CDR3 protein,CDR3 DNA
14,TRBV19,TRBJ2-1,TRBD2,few,CASSPGTSGRALFF,TGTGCCAGTAGTCCCGGGACTAGCGGGAGGGCCCTTTTCTTC
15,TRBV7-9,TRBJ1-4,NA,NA,CASSSQLATNEKLFF,TGTGCCAGCAGCTCTCAGCTAGCAACTAATGAAAAACTGTTTTTT
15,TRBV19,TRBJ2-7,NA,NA,CASSMGQGSSYEQYF,TGTGCCAGTAGTATGGGTCAGGGGAGCTCCTACGAGCAGTACTTC
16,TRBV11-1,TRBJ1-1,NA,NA,CASSRRGQGANTEAFF,TGTGCCAGCAGCCGACGGGGACAAGGGGCAAACACTGAAGCTTTCTTT
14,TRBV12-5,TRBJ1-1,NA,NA,CASGLTDRNTEAFF,TGTGCTAGTGGTTTGACCGACAGGAACACTGAAGCTTTCTTT
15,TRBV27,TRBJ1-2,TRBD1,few,CASSSPGQGHYGYTF,TGTGCCAGCAGTTCCCCCGGACAGGGCCACTATGGCTACACCTTC
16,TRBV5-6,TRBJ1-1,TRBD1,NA,CASSVGQGLRIGGAFF,TGTGCCAGCAGCGTGGGACAGGGACTGAGAATCGGAGGAGCTTTCTTT
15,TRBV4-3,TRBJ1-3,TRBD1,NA,CASSRDRETGNTIYF,TGCGCCAGCAGCCGAGACAGGGAAACTGGAAACACCATATATTTT
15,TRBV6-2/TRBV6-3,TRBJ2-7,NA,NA,CASSRFGLDSDEQYF,TGTGCCAGCAGCCGCTTTGGCCTGGACAGCGACGAGCAGTACTTC
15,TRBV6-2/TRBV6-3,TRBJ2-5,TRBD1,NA,CASSYSGGQLSAQYF,TGTGCCAGCAGTTACTCTGGGGGACAGCTGTCGGCCCAGTACTTC
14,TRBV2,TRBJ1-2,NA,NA,CASSEGGSNYGYTF,TGTGCCAGCAGTGAGGGGGGTTCTAACTATGGCTACACCTTC
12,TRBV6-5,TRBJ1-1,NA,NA,CASSRGAGEAFF,TGTGCCAGCAGTCGGGGGGCGGGTGAAGCTTTCTTT
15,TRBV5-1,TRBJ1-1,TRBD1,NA,CASSTRTGRTSEAFF,TGCGCCAGCAGCACCAGGACAGGGCGTACATCGGAAGCTTTCTTT
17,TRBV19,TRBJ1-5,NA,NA,CASSIPTGLLGGQPQHF,TGTGCCAGTAGTATCCCAACAGGGCTACTTGGAGGACAGCCCCAGCATTTT
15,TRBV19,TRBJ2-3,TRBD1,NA,CASREGQGLADTQYF,TGTGCCAGTAGGGAGGGACAGGGGTTAGCAGATACGCAGTATTTT
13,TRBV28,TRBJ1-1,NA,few,CASSLGRGLRAFF,TGTGCCAGCAGTTTGGGGAGGGGATTGAGGGCTTTCTTT
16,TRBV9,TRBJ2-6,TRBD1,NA,CASSAGQGSGANVLTF,TGTGCCAGCAGCGCAGGACAGGGCTCTGGGGCCAACGTCCTGACTTTC
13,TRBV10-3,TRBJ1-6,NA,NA,CAIRQALGSPLHF,TGTGCCATCAGACAGGCTTTAGGATCACCCCTCCACTTT